A selection of T cell receptor beta chains follows, all from one sample in a study of vaccination and CD4 T cells after COVID-19. Which antigens these TCRs recognize remains unknown. MiXCR, applied by TCRdb to the PCR reads, yields one record per CDR3 protein. Of approximately 12,000 distinct CDR3 sequences in the sample, roughly a fifth were seen once. Sequences were derived from CD4+ T cells from blood, cultured in vitro, sampled before SARS-CoV-2 vaccination. Every receptor here comes from a human donor who received a COVID-19 vaccine. CDR3s include the opening cysteine and the closing phenylalanine or tryptophan. Fields, in order: D gene, J gene, V gene, CDR3 protein. D genes are given only for firm matches.

D gene: .; J gene: TRBJ1-1; V gene: TRBV25-1; CDR3 protein: CASSEYRRDEAFF
D gene: .; J gene: TRBJ1-2; V gene: TRBV5-1; CDR3 protein: CASSLNRVGIVSLGGYTF
D gene: .; J gene: TRBJ1-5; V gene: TRBV2; CDR3 protein: CASSEGQGPRPQHF
D gene: .; J gene: TRBJ2-6; V gene: TRBV11-3; CDR3 protein: CASSLDMMREQLTF
D gene: .; J gene: TRBJ1-5; V gene: TRBV27; CDR3 protein: CASSSYSNQPQHF
D gene: .; J gene: TRBJ1-2; V gene: TRBV6-1; CDR3 protein: CASRNGGNYGYTF
D gene: TRBD1; J gene: TRBJ2-3; V gene: TRBV24-1; CDR3 protein: CATSTGTGERGTQYF
D gene: .; J gene: TRBJ2-3; V gene: TRBV6-5; CDR3 protein: CASSYSRGGDTQYF
D gene: .; J gene: TRBJ2-7; V gene: TRBV18; CDR3 protein: CASSPQQQAYEQYF
D gene: .; J gene: TRBJ2-3; V gene: TRBV20-1; CDR3 protein: CSAPPTVSSTDTQYF
D gene: .; J gene: TRBJ1-6; V gene: TRBV7-9; CDR3 protein: CASSLEGAGSPLHF
D gene: .; J gene: TRBJ1-3; V gene: TRBV5-1; CDR3 protein: CASSLDGVFGNTIYF
D gene: .; J gene: TRBJ2-3; V gene: TRBV10-2; CDR3 protein: CASSGGTASSTDTQYF
D gene: .; J gene: TRBJ1-3; V gene: TRBV20-1; CDR3 protein: CGFQGMRGNTIYF
D gene: TRBD1; J gene: TRBJ1-2; V gene: TRBV6-1; CDR3 protein: CASSERDRVYGYTF
D gene: .; J gene: TRBJ2-3; V gene: TRBV5-6; CDR3 protein: CASSSPGSYTDTQYF
D gene: TRBD1; J gene: TRBJ1-5; V gene: TRBV30; CDR3 protein: CAWSVHSTGGGQPQHF
D gene: .; J gene: TRBJ2-3; V gene: TRBV20-1; CDR3 protein: CSASFSTRTDTQYF
D gene: TRBD2; J gene: TRBJ2-5; V gene: TRBV7-8; CDR3 protein: CASSLELAGGKETQYF
D gene: TRBD1; J gene: TRBJ2-5; V gene: TRBV5-5; CDR3 protein: CASLKTGHQETQYF
D gene: .; J gene: TRBJ1-5; V gene: TRBV2; CDR3 protein: CASSVGQPQHF
D gene: TRBD1; J gene: TRBJ2-7; V gene: TRBV20-1; CDR3 protein: CSVPGQGAYEQYF
D gene: TRBD2; J gene: TRBJ2-3; V gene: TRBV11-2; CDR3 protein: CASSLRTSGGIRTDTQYF
D gene: TRBD2; J gene: TRBJ2-5; V gene: TRBV24-1; CDR3 protein: CVTGGIAGDQTQYF
D gene: .; J gene: TRBJ1-3; V gene: TRBV7-2; CDR3 protein: CASSFGGQGGYTIYF
D gene: TRBD1; J gene: TRBJ1-1; V gene: TRBV2; CDR3 protein: CASSGQTGVNTEAFF
D gene: TRBD1; J gene: TRBJ1-1; V gene: TRBV5-6; CDR3 protein: CASRLDRGRAFF
D gene: .; J gene: TRBJ1-1; V gene: TRBV7-6; CDR3 protein: CASSFLGRGTEAFF
D gene: TRBD1; J gene: TRBJ1-2; V gene: TRBV25-1; CDR3 protein: CASSVWGQLGYTF
D gene: .; J gene: TRBJ2-7; V gene: TRBV5-1; CDR3 protein: CASRITASSYEQYF
D gene: .; J gene: TRBJ1-5; V gene: TRBV20-1; CDR3 protein: CSAGGGPLNNQPQHF
D gene: .; J gene: TRBJ1-6; V gene: TRBV18; CDR3 protein: CASSPPSPGRTLHF
D gene: TRBD1; J gene: TRBJ1-1; V gene: TRBV5-1; CDR3 protein: CASSSLQGASAEAFF
D gene: .; J gene: TRBJ1-6; V gene: TRBV12-3/TRBV12-4; CDR3 protein: CASREDSSYNSPLHF
D gene: .; J gene: TRBJ2-7; V gene: TRBV3-1; CDR3 protein: CASRREGAYEQYF
D gene: .; J gene: TRBJ1-1; V gene: TRBV19; CDR3 protein: CASSPLGPFAEAFF
D gene: .; J gene: TRBJ2-7; V gene: TRBV5-8; CDR3 protein: CASSFFGGSGAYEQYF
D gene: .; J gene: TRBJ1-6; V gene: TRBV12-3/TRBV12-4; CDR3 protein: CASSLRTGGGTPSSPLHF
D gene: TRBD1; J gene: TRBJ1-1; V gene: TRBV20-1; CDR3 protein: CSGAAQGAISGAFF
D gene: .; J gene: TRBJ1-2; V gene: TRBV18; CDR3 protein: CASSTSSDTYGYTF
D gene: .; J gene: TRBJ2-3; V gene: TRBV7-2; CDR3 protein: CASSSLFGDTQYF